This T cell receptor (beta chain) was identified during a study of T cells in Graves' hyperthyroidism and ophthalmopathy. RNA transcripts provided the source from which TCR beta CDR3 regions were amplified. The HTBI primer set was used in a first-round RT-PCR of the TCR CDR3. TCRdb reanalysed the multiplex PCR reads using MiXCR and keeps one entry per CDR3 protein. The repertoire holds 600,000 to 900,000 distinct CDR3 sequences, with about a sixth as singletons. The TCR originated in a man younger than 35 with Graves' hyperthyroidism. Source material: blood.

The CDR3 protein is CASRAAGIGELFF. In DNA, the CDR3 is TGTGCCAGCAGGGCGGCAGGGATCGGGGAGCTGTTTTTT. This chain connects TRBV7-3 to TRBJ2-2; D may be TRBD1 (5 bases). CDR1 SGHTA and CDR2 FQGTGA come from the germline V gene. The CDR3 spans 13 residues. Trimming shortened V by 6 bases and J by 7 bases, and 12 bases separated the two germline ends.